Listed below are T cell receptor beta chains from one sample, sequenced in a study of PD-L1 blockade in urothelial cancer. The data were produced by immunoSEQ multiplex PCR, yet TCRdb's version contains in-frame clones alone and is incomplete. The sample shows 87,000 or so clones, roughly 84% of them seen only once. This specimen was PBMCs, taken around atezolizumab (anti-PD-L1) treatment. Receptors originate from a man aged 55 to 69 with urothelial cancer. The CDR3 runs from the conserved cysteine through the conserved F or W. Fields, in order: V gene, D gene, clone size, J gene, CDR3 protein, CDR3 DNA. A D gene is named only where the DNA matches it firmly. The size of a clone is reported for some rows only, either as once, few or many, or as a class for expanded clones.

V gene: TRBV10-3; D gene: TRBD1; clone size: -; J gene: TRBJ2-5; CDR3 protein: CATSPGGAEETQYF; CDR3 DNA: TGTGCCACAAGTCCAGGGGGCGCAGAGGAGACCCAGTACTTC
V gene: TRBV19; D gene: -; clone size: few; J gene: TRBJ2-7; CDR3 protein: CASSIQLTSYEQYF; CDR3 DNA: TGTGCCAGTTCGATACAGCTGACCTCCTACGAGCAGTACTTC
V gene: TRBV10-3; D gene: TRBD2; clone size: -; J gene: TRBJ2-3; CDR3 protein: CAISVTSKDTQYF; CDR3 DNA: TGTGCCATCAGTGTGACTAGCAAAGATACGCAGTATTTT
V gene: TRBV6-5; D gene: -; clone size: few; J gene: TRBJ2-3; CDR3 protein: CASSSVGVSTDTQYF; CDR3 DNA: TGTGCCAGCAGTTCCGTAGGGGTTAGTACAGATACGCAGTATTTT
V gene: TRBV28; D gene: TRBD1; clone size: few; J gene: TRBJ1-5; CDR3 protein: CASTLGGRGDNQPQHF; CDR3 DNA: TGTGCCAGCACCTTGGGGGGCAGGGGGGATAATCAGCCCCAGCATTTT
V gene: TRBV27; D gene: -; clone size: -; J gene: TRBJ2-3; CDR3 protein: CASSLGPISADTQYF; CDR3 DNA: TGTGCCAGCAGTTTAGGGCCCATTAGCGCAGATACGCAGTATTTT
V gene: TRBV27; D gene: -; clone size: few; J gene: TRBJ1-5; CDR3 protein: CASIGSGIRQPQHF; CDR3 DNA: TGTGCCAGCATCGGGTCGGGGATAAGGCAGCCCCAGCATTTT
V gene: TRBV27; D gene: TRBD1; clone size: -; J gene: TRBJ1-2; CDR3 protein: CASSLLGTGAAGYTF; CDR3 DNA: TGTGCCAGCAGTTTATTAGGGACAGGGGCTGCTGGCTACACCTTC
V gene: TRBV28; D gene: -; clone size: -; J gene: TRBJ1-2; CDR3 protein: CASRRNRVFNYGYTF; CDR3 DNA: TGTGCCAGCAGACGTAACCGGGTCTTCAACTATGGCTACACCTTC
V gene: TRBV7-7; D gene: -; clone size: -; J gene: TRBJ2-7; CDR3 protein: CASSAIGRGEQYF; CDR3 DNA: TGTGCCAGCAGCGCGATCGGGAGAGGGGAGCAGTACTTC
V gene: TRBV2; D gene: -; clone size: -; J gene: TRBJ1-4; CDR3 protein: CASSEQGLGEKLFF; CDR3 DNA: TGTGCCAGCAGTGAACAGGGGTTGGGTGAAAAACTGTTTTTT
V gene: TRBV7-2; D gene: -; clone size: -; J gene: TRBJ2-7; CDR3 protein: CASSRGSYEQYF; CDR3 DNA: TGTGCCAGCAGCCGAGGTTCCTACGAGCAGTACTTC
V gene: TRBV19; D gene: -; clone size: once; J gene: TRBJ2-3; CDR3 protein: CASNHRGSTDTQYF; CDR3 DNA: TGTGCCAGTAACCATCGGGGTAGCACAGATACGCAGTATTTT
V gene: TRBV6-5; D gene: TRBD2; clone size: -; J gene: TRBJ2-1; CDR3 protein: CASSGTSGSQFF; CDR3 DNA: TGTGCCAGCAGTGGGACTAGCGGGTCGCAGTTCTTC
V gene: TRBV7-9; D gene: TRBD2; clone size: -; J gene: TRBJ2-1; CDR3 protein: CASRPLQRGVVDEQFF; CDR3 DNA: TGTGCCAGCAGACCCCTCCAGCGGGGGGTTGTTGATGAGCAGTTCTTC
V gene: TRBV5-1; D gene: -; clone size: -; J gene: TRBJ2-4; CDR3 protein: CASSVDSKNIQYF; CDR3 DNA: TGCGCCAGCAGCGTGGACAGTAAAAACATTCAGTACTTC
V gene: TRBV9; D gene: TRBD1; clone size: -; J gene: TRBJ2-2; CDR3 protein: CASSPTGSRAGELFF; CDR3 DNA: TGTGCCAGCAGCCCGACAGGGAGTAGGGCCGGGGAGCTGTTTTTT
V gene: TRBV7-3; D gene: -; clone size: few; J gene: TRBJ1-1; CDR3 protein: CASSRGGNTEAFF; CDR3 DNA: TGTGCCAGCAGCCGAGGGGGGAACACTGAAGCTTTCTTT
V gene: TRBV6-5; D gene: TRBD1; clone size: few; J gene: TRBJ1-2; CDR3 protein: CASSTQGAGSYTF; CDR3 DNA: TGTGCCAGCAGTACCCAGGGGGCCGGGAGCTACACCTTC
V gene: TRBV4-1; D gene: TRBD2; clone size: -; J gene: TRBJ2-2; CDR3 protein: CASSQYSTSGGRTGELFF; CDR3 DNA: TGCGCCAGCAGCCAGTATTCGACTAGCGGGGGCAGGACCGGGGAGCTGTTTTTT
V gene: TRBV6-1; D gene: TRBD1; clone size: -; J gene: TRBJ2-7; CDR3 protein: CASSEGTGGSFEQYF; CDR3 DNA: TGTGCCAGCAGTGAAGGGACAGGGGGCTCGTTTGAGCAGTACTTC
V gene: TRBV11-2; D gene: -; clone size: once; J gene: TRBJ1-1; CDR3 protein: CASSPRGREAFF; CDR3 DNA: TGTGCCAGCAGCCCCCGGGGAAGGGAAGCTTTCTTT
V gene: TRBV5-1; D gene: TRBD1; clone size: -; J gene: TRBJ1-2; CDR3 protein: CASSLRTGTNYGYTF; CDR3 DNA: TGCGCCAGCAGTCTCCGGACAGGCACTAACTATGGCTACACCTTC
V gene: TRBV19; D gene: TRBD1; clone size: -; J gene: TRBJ2-2; CDR3 protein: CASSTTGGVNTGELFF; CDR3 DNA: TGTGCCAGTAGTACCACAGGGGGAGTAAACACCGGGGAGCTGTTTTTT
V gene: TRBV7-2; D gene: TRBD1; clone size: -; J gene: TRBJ1-6; CDR3 protein: CASSLAGTGSSPLHF; CDR3 DNA: TGTGCCAGCAGCTTAGCGGGGACAGGTTCTTCACCCCTCCACTTT
V gene: TRBV7-2; D gene: -; clone size: -; J gene: TRBJ2-3; CDR3 protein: CASSFGGMDTQYF; CDR3 DNA: TGTGCCAGCAGCTTTGGGGGCATGGATACGCAGTATTTT
V gene: TRBV5-1; D gene: TRBD1; clone size: -; J gene: TRBJ1-1; CDR3 protein: CASSVDRGGTEAFF; CDR3 DNA: TGCGCTAGCAGCGTGGACAGGGGAGGCACTGAAGCTTTCTTT
V gene: TRBV9; D gene: TRBD1; clone size: -; J gene: TRBJ1-1; CDR3 protein: CASSVDPGQGDTEAFF; CDR3 DNA: TGTGCCAGCAGCGTAGATCCCGGACAGGGGGACACTGAAGCTTTCTTT
V gene: TRBV7-3; D gene: TRBD2; clone size: -; J gene: TRBJ2-3; CDR3 protein: CASSEERGPTDTQYF; CDR3 DNA: TGTGCCAGCAGCGAAGAGCGGGGTCCCACAGATACGCAGTATTTT
V gene: TRBV27; D gene: -; clone size: -; J gene: TRBJ1-5; CDR3 protein: CASSLGGYQPQHF; CDR3 DNA: TGTGCCAGCAGTTTGGGAGGATATCAGCCCCAGCATTTT
V gene: TRBV7-9; D gene: -; clone size: -; J gene: TRBJ1-1; CDR3 protein: CASSFGLNTEAFF; CDR3 DNA: TGTGCCAGCAGCTTTGGCCTCAACACTGAAGCTTTCTTT
V gene: TRBV6-1; D gene: -; clone size: -; J gene: TRBJ1-1; CDR3 protein: CASSPRVGAEAFF; CDR3 DNA: TGTGCCAGCAGCCCCAGGGTTGGAGCTGAAGCTTTCTTT
V gene: TRBV7-9; D gene: -; clone size: -; J gene: TRBJ2-3; CDR3 protein: CASSPKTKRDTQYF; CDR3 DNA: TGTGCCAGCAGCCCAAAGACAAAACGAGATACGCAGTATTTT
V gene: TRBV19; D gene: -; clone size: -; J gene: TRBJ2-6; CDR3 protein: CASSVERGANVLTF; CDR3 DNA: TGTGCCAGTAGTGTCGAGAGGGGGGCCAACGTCCTGACTTTC
V gene: TRBV6-1; D gene: -; clone size: -; J gene: TRBJ2-2; CDR3 protein: CASSQTRTGELFF; CDR3 DNA: TGTGCCAGCAGCCAGACTAGGACCGGGGAGCTGTTTTTT
V gene: TRBV11-2; D gene: -; clone size: once; J gene: TRBJ1-1; CDR3 protein: CASSWSANTGNTEAFF; CDR3 DNA: TGTGCCAGCAGCTGGAGTGCAAACACGGGGAACACTGAAGCTTTCTTT
V gene: TRBV19; D gene: -; clone size: -; J gene: TRBJ1-2; CDR3 protein: CASSRRGDYGYTF; CDR3 DNA: TGTGCCAGTAGCCGCCGGGGAGATTATGGCTACACCTTC
V gene: TRBV19; D gene: -; clone size: -; J gene: TRBJ2-7; CDR3 protein: CASSIFGDTSYEQYF; CDR3 DNA: TGTGCCAGTAGTATTTTTGGGGACACCTCCTACGAGCAGTACTTC
V gene: TRBV11-3; D gene: -; clone size: -; J gene: TRBJ2-7; CDR3 protein: CASSPGVGSYEQYF; CDR3 DNA: TGTGCCAGCAGCCCAGGGGTCGGGTCCTACGAGCAGTACTTC
V gene: TRBV28; D gene: -; clone size: -; J gene: TRBJ2-2; CDR3 protein: CASSSPTGGLAGELFF; CDR3 DNA: TGTGCCAGCAGTTCCCCGACGGGCGGGTTAGCCGGGGAGCTGTTTTTT